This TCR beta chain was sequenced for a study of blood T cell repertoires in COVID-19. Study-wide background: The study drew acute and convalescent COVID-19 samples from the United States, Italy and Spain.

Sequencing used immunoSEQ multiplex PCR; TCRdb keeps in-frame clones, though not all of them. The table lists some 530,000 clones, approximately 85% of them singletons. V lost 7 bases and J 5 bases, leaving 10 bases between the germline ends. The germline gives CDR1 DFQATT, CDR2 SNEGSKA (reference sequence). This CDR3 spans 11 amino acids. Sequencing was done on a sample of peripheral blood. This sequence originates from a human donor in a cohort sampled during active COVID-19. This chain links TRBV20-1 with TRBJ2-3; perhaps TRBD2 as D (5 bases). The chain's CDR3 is CSGLAQDTQYF. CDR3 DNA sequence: TGCAGTGGTCTAGCACAAGATACGCAGTATTTT.